This T cell receptor beta chain was obtained from a study of beta chain features in type 1 diabetes. Findings of the study overall: PCR could preferentially amplify shorter templates, alike in patients and controls. Type 1 diabetes patients had fewer VDJ junction insertions and more deletions. Moderate but significant shortening of TCRB CDR3s was recorded in all four CD4+ subsets from Type 1 diabetes patients.

Sequencing targeted expressed TCRB transcripts, as all isolated RNA had been reverse transcribed. Some clones are missing from TCRdb's copy, which holds only in-frame ones; the method was immunoSEQ multiplex PCR. The sample shows 200,000 to 300,000 clones, 11% to 15% of them seen only once. This clone was observed a handful of times. Its target is unknown. The CDR3 spans 13 residues. V lost 11 bases and J lost 2; bases outside the gene matches: 7. The V gene's germline CDR1 is MNHEY and CDR2 SVGAGI. One heparinised draw of blood, averaging about 116 mL, came from each donor. The sequenced material came from naive CD4+ T cells from blood. The chain has TRBV6-5 and TRBJ2-3, with 7 nucleotides matching TRBD1. The receptor was derived from a man under 40 with type 1 diabetes. The CDR3 nucleotides read TGTGCCCTCCGGGACAGACACACAGATACGCAGTATTTT. This codes for CALRDRHTDTQYF.